Sequencing of this TCR beta chain was carried out in a study of CD8+CD57+ T cells in acquired aplastic anemia. Study in general: The average for DNA from sorted CD4+ and CD8+ cells was 3 to 3.5 ug. Overall study findings and caveats: CD8+ Simpson's diversity did not differ significantly between patients and controls. Shared by patients and controls, 25 to 35 CD8+ CDR3s were abundant in patients.

As concerns this clonotype: Its antigen is not known.

By flow cytometry, patients selected for sequencing had shown an expansion of CD8+CD57+ cells. The study sampled blood from patients who had received no therapy. The CDR3 runs 16 residues. The V gene's germline CDR1 is MRHNA and CDR2 SNTAGT. V gave up 8 bases and J gave up 4 bases, with 24 bases separating them. The use of genomic DNA as template underpinned the TCR beta VDJ and CDR3 profiling. One entry per CDR3 protein, called by TCRdb with MiXCR from the reads. Here the sample spans 200,000 or so distinct CDR3 sequences, more than 45% being singletons. V usage is TRBV6-4 and J usage is TRBJ2-7, with D possibly called TRBD1 or TRBD2 (5 bases each). The sample was sorted CD4+, CD8+, or CD8+CD57+ T cells (not recorded which) from PBMCs. The origin of this receptor is a human donor with aplastic anemia. DNA of the CDR3: TGTGCCAGCGGGACGGCGGGCAGGGAACTTCGGTACGAGCAGTACTTC. Residues: CASGTAGRELRYEQYF.